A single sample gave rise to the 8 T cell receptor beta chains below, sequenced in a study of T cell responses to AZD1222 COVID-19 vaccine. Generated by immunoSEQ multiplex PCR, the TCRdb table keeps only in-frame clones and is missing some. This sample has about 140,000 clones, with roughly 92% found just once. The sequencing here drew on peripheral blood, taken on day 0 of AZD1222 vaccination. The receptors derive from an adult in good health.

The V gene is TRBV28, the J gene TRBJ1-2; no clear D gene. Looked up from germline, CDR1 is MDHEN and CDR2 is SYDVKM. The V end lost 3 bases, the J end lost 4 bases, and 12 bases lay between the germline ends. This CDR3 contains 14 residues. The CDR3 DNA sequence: TGTGCCAGCAGTTTCGTCGGGAGTCGCTATGGCTACACCTTC. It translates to CASSFVGSRYGYTF.

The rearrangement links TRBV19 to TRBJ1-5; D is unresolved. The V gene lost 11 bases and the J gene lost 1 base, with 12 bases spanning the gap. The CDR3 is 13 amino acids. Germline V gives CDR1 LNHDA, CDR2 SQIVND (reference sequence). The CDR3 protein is CAAGRLSNQPQHF. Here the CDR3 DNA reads TGTGCCGCCGGACGGTTGAGCAATCAGCCCCAGCATTTT.

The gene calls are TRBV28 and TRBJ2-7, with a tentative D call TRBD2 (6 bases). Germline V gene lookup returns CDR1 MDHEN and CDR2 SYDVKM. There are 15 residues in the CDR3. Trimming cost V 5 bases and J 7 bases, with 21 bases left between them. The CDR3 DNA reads TGTGCCAGCAGTACCGTGGGGCGGCATGGGGGGGAGCAGTACTTC. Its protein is CASSTVGRHGGEQYF.

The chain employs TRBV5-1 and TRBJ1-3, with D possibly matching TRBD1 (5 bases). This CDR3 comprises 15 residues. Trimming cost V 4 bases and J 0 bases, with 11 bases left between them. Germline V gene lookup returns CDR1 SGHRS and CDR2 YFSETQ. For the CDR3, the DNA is TGCGCCAGCAGCGCGGGACGACGCTCTGGAAACACCATATATTTT. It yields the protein CASSAGRRSGNTIYF.

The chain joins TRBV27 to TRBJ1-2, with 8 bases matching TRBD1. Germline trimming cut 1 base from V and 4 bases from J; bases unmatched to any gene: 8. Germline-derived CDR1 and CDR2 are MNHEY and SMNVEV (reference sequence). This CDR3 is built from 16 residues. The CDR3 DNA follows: TGTGCCAGCAGTTTATTGACCGGGACAGGTCCCTATGGCTACACCTTC. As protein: CASSLLTGTGPYGYTF.

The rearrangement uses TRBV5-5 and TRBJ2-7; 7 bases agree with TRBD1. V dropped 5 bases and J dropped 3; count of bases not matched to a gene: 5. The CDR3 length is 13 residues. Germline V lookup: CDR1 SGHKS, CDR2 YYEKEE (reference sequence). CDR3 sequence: CASSRDSRYEQYF. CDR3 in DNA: TGTGCCAGCAGTCGGGACAGCCGCTACGAGCAGTACTTC.

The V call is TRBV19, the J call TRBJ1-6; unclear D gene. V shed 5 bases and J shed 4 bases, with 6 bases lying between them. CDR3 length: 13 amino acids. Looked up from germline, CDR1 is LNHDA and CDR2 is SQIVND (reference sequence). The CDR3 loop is CASSEVYNSPLHF. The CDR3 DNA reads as TGTGCCAGTAGTGAGGTTTATAATTCACCCCTCCACTTT.

The CDR3 DNA is TGTGCCAGCATAATGGGGCAGGGTAACGAAAAACTGTTTTTT. Amino acids: CASIMGQGNEKLFF. This chain connects TRBV2 to TRBJ1-4; weak D call: TRBD1 (5 bases). Trimming left V 7 bases short and J 8 bases short, with 17 bases between. Germline values: CDR1 SNHLY, CDR2 FYNNEI. The length of the CDR3 is 14 residues. The whole variable domain, filled in from reference TRBV2 and TRBJ1-4, reads EPEVTQTPSHQVTQMGQEVILRCVPISNHLYFYWYRQILGQKVEFLVSFYNNEISEKSEIFDDQFSVERPDGSNFTLKIRSTKLEDSAMYFCASIMGQGNEKLFFGSGTQLSVL.